This T cell receptor beta chain was identified during a study of T cell repertoires in cytomegalovirus infection. MiXCR, run by TCRdb on the reads, gives a single entry per CDR3 protein. The repertoire includes approximately 300,000 distinct CDR3 sequences, roughly 25% of them detected once, and roughly 15% sits in the top ten. The CDR3 length is 16 residues. Germline CDR1 is SGHTA and CDR2 is FQGNSA. V lost 5 bases, J lost 1 base, and 8 bases stayed unmatched. The table lists this clonotype with many counts. Its specificity is not known. The chain couples TRBV7-2 to TRBJ1-3, with 7 bases fitting TRBD1. The sequence derives from a human donor in good health (CMV status not recorded). Some clones in this sample may be carry-over from other donors' samples. The source was cultured PBMCs, collected from culture after CMV antigen stimulation. The CDR3 sequence: CASSRALTGSGNTIYF. CDR3 DNA: TGTGCCAGCAGCCGAGCTTTGACAGGGTCTGGAAACACCATATATTTT.